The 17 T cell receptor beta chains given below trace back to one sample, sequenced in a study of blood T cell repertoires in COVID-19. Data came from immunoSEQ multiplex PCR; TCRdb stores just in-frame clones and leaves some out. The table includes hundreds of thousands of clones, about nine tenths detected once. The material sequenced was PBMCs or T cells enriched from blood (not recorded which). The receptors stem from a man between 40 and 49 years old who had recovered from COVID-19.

CDR3 residues: CASSLPEGNYGYTF. In DNA, the CDR3 is TGTGCCAGCAGCTTACCGGAGGGAAACTATGGCTACACCTTC. The chain couples TRBV7-9 to TRBJ1-2; no definite D call. Per germline, CDR1 SEHNR and CDR2 FQNEAQ (reference sequence). This CDR3 contains 14 residues. V gave up 2 bases and J gave up 2 bases, with 9 bases separating them.

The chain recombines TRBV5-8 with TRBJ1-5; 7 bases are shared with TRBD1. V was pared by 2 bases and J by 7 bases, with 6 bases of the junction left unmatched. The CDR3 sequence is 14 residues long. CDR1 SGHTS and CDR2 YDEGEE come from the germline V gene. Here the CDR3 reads CASSFTGVRQPQHF. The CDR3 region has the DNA TGTGCCAGCAGCTTCACAGGGGTGAGGCAGCCCCAGCATTTT. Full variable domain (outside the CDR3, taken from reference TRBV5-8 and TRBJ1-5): EAGVTQSPTHLIKTRGQQATLRCSPISGHTSVYWYQQALGLGLQFLLWYDEGEERNRGNFPPRFSGRQFPNYSSELNVNALELEDSALYLCASSFTGVRQPQHFGDGTRLSIL.

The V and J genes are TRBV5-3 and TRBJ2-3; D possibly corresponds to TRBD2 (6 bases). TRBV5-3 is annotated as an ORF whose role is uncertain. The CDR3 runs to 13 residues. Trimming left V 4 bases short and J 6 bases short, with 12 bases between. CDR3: CARSRTSPDTQYF. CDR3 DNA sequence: TGTGCCAGAAGCCGCACTAGCCCCGATACGCAGTATTTT.

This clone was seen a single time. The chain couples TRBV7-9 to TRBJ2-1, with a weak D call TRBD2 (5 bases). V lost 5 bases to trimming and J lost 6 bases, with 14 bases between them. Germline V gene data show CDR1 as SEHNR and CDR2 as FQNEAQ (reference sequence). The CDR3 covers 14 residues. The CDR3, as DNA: TGTGCCAGCAGCCCATCGACTATTAGCAATGAGCAGTTCTTC. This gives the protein CASSPSTISNEQFF. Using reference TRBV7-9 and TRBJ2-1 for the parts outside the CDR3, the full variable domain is DTGVSQNPRHKITKRGQNVTFRCDPISEHNRLYWYRQTLGQGPEFLTYFQNEAQLEKSRLLSDRFSAERPKGSFSTLEIQRTEQGDSAMYLCASSPSTISNEQFFGPGTRLTVL.

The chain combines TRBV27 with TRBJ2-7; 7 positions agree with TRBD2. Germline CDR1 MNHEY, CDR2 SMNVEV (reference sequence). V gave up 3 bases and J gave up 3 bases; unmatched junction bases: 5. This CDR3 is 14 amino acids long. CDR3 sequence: CASSFWGGYYEQYF. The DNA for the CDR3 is TGTGCCAGCAGTTTCTGGGGGGGGTACTACGAGCAGTACTTC.

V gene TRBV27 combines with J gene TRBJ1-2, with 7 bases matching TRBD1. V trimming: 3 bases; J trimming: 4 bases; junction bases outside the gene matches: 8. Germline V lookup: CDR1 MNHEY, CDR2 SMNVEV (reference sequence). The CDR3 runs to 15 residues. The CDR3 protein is CASSFSPGGSYGYTF. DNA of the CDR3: TGTGCCAGCAGTTTCTCCCCAGGGGGGAGCTATGGCTACACCTTC.

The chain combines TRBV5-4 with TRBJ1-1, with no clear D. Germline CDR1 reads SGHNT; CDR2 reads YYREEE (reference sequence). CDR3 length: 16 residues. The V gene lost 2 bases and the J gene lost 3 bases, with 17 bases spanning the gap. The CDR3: CASSFRRERVDTEAFF. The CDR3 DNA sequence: TGTGCCAGCAGCTTCCGGCGGGAGAGGGTGGACACTGAAGCTTTCTTT. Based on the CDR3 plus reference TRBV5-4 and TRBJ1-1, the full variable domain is ETGVTQSPTHLIKTRGQQVTLRCSSQSGHNTVSWYQQALGQGPQFIFQYYREEENGRGNFPPRFSGLQFPNYSSELNVNALELDDSALYLCASSFRRERVDTEAFFGQGTRLTVV.

The CDR3 reads CASSDRQGDRFQAFF. The CDR3 DNA follows: TGTGCCAGCAGCGACAGACAGGGGGATCGCTTCCAGGCTTTCTTT. The chain recombines TRBV9 with TRBJ1-1, with 9 bases fitting TRBD1. CDR1 and CDR2 from the germline V gene are SGDLS and YYNGEE. The trim removed 3 bases at V and 11 bases at J, leaving 14 bases unmatched. This CDR3 is built from 15 residues.

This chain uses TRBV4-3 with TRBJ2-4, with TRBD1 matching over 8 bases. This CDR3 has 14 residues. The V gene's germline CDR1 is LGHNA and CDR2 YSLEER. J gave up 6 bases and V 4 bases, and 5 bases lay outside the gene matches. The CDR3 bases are TGCGCCAGCAGCCCTTGGACAGGGTCAAACATTCAGTACTTC. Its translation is CASSPWTGSNIQYF.

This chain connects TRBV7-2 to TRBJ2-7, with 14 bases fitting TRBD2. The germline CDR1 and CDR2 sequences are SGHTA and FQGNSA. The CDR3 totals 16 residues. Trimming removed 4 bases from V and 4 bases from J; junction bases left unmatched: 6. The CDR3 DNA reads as TGTGCCAGCAGCTCCCTGACTAGCGGGAGGGTATACGAGCAGTACTTC. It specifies CASSSLTSGRVYEQYF. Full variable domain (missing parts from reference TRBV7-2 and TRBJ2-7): GAGVSQSPSNKVTEKGKDVELRCDPISGHTALYWYRQSLGQGLEFLIYFQGNSAPDKSGLPSDRFSAERTGGSVSTLTIQRTQQEDSAVYLCASSSLTSGRVYEQYFGPGTRLTVT.

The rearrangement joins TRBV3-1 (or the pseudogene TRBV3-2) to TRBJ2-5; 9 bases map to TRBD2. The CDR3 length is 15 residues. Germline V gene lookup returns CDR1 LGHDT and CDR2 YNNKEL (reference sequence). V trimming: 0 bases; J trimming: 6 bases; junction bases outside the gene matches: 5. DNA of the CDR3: TGTGCCAGCAGCCAAGATCTTAGCGGGGGTCAGACCCAGTACTTC. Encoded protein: CASSQDLSGGQTQYF.

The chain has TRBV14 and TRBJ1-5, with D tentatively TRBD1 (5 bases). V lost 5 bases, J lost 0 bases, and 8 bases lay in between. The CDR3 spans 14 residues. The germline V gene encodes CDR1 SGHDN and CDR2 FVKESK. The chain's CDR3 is CASSGADSNQPQHF. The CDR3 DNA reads TGTGCCAGCAGCGGGGCGGATAGCAATCAGCCCCAGCATTTT.

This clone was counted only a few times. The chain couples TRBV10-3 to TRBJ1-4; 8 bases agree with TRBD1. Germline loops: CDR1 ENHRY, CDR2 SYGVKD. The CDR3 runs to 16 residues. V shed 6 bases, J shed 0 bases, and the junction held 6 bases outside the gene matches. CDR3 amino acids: CAISGQGGSTNEKLFF. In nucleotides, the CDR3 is TGTGCCATCAGCGGACAGGGAGGGTCAACTAATGAAAAACTGTTTTTT.

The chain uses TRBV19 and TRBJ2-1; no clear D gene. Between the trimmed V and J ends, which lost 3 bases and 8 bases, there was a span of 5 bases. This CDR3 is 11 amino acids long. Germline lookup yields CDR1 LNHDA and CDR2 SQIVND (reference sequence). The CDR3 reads CASSMGDEQFF. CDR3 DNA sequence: TGTGCCAGTAGTATGGGCGATGAGCAGTTCTTC.

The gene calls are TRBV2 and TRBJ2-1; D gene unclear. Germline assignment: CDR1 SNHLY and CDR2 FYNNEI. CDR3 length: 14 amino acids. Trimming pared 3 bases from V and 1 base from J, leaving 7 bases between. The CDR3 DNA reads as TGTGCCAGCAGTGATCTCGGGTCCTACAATGAGCAGTTCTTC. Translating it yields CASSDLGSYNEQFF. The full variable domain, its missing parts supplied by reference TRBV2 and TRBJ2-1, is EPEVTQTPSHQVTQMGQEVILRCVPISNHLYFYWYRQILGQKVEFLVSFYNNEISEKSEIFDDQFSVERPDGSNFTLKIRSTKLEDSAMYFCASSDLGSYNEQFFGPGTRLTVL.

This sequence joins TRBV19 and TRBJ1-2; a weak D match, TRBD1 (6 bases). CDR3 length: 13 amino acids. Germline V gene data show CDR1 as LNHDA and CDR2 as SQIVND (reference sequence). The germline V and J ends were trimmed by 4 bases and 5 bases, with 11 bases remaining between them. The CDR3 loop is CASSRQGQYGYTF. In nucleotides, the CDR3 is TGTGCCAGTAGTAGGCAGGGGCAGTATGGCTACACCTTC. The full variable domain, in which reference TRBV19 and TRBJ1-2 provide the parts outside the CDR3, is DGGITQSPKYLFRKEGQNVTLSCEQNLNHDAMYWYRQDPGQGLRLIYYSQIVNDFQKGDIAEGYSVSREKKESFPLTVTSAQKNPTAFYLCASSRQGQYGYTFGSGTRLTVV.

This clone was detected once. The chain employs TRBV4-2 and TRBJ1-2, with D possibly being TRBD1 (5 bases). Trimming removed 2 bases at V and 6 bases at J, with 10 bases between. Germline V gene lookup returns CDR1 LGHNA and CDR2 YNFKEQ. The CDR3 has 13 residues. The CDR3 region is CASSQPRVDGYTF. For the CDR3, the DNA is TGTGCCAGCAGCCAACCCAGGGTGGATGGCTACACCTTC.